These T cell receptor beta chains were read from a single sample in a study of T-cell reconstitution after alpha-beta-depleted transplantation in children. TCRdb independently ran MiXCR on the PCR reads; one entry per CDR3 protein. The sample includes roughly 300,000 distinct CDR3 sequences, approximately 10% of them seen just once. Sequencing used peripheral blood, obtained 180 days after TCRalphabeta/CD19-depleted stem cell transplant. All receptors derive from a male patient aged 2 to 9 who had a stem cell transplant for chronic granulomatous disease, so the T cells may come from the graft donor. Each CDR3 is given with its conserved first and last residue. Each record gives: clone size, V gene, CDR3 length, J gene, D gene, CDR3 DNA, CDR3 protein. The D gene is left open where the match is weak. Clone size, where shown, is once, few, many, or a class for clones that have expanded.

size: many
V: TRBV5-1
length: 16
J: TRBJ2-7
D: TRBD2
DNA: TGCGCCAGCAGCCCCGGGGGGACTAGCGGAAACTACGAGCAGTACTTC
CDR3: CASSPGGTSGNYEQYF

size: .
V: TRBV6-5
length: 17
J: TRBJ2-1
D: TRBD2
DNA: TGTGCCAGCAGTTACTCCACTAGCGGGGGGCAAAGCAATGAGCAGTTCTTC
CDR3: CASSYSTSGGQSNEQFF

size: .
V: TRBV2
length: 17
J: TRBJ2-2
D: TRBD2
DNA: TGTGCCAGCAGTGAAGCGCTAGCGGGGGGTAACACCGGGGAGCTGTTTTTT
CDR3: CASSEALAGGNTGELFF

size: many
V: TRBV20-1
length: 14
J: TRBJ1-5
D: TRBD1
DNA: TGCAGTGCTCAGGGACAGTTGAGCAATCAGCCCCAGCATTTT
CDR3: CSAQGQLSNQPQHF

size: many
V: TRBV28
length: 16
J: TRBJ2-1
D: .
DNA: TGTGCCAGCAGTGGCCTGGTGGCGGGGTCCTACAATGAGCAGTTCTTC
CDR3: CASSGLVAGSYNEQFF

size: many
V: TRBV20-1
length: 14
J: TRBJ2-2
D: TRBD1
DNA: TGCAGTGCTAGCGACAGGGTTGATGCCGGGGAGCTGTTTTTT
CDR3: CSASDRVDAGELFF

size: many
V: TRBV12-3/TRBV12-4
length: 16
J: TRBJ2-3
D: TRBD2
DNA: TGTGCCAGCAGTTTAACGGCGGGAGGTTCCACAGATACGCAGTATTTT
CDR3: CASSLTAGGSTDTQYF

size: many
V: TRBV10-3
length: 17
J: TRBJ2-1
D: TRBD2
DNA: TGTGCCATCAGTGCCCGCGGGGGGTGGGAGGGCTCGGATGAGCAGTTCTTC
CDR3: CAISARGGWEGSDEQFF

size: many
V: TRBV5-1
length: 15
J: TRBJ2-2
D: .
DNA: TGCGCCAGTTTTTTGGGATACCCGAACACCGGGGAGCTGTTTTTT
CDR3: CASFLGYPNTGELFF

size: many
V: TRBV5-1
length: 13
J: TRBJ1-1
D: .
DNA: TGCGCCAGCAGCTTAACCAGAGACACTGAAGCTTTCTTT
CDR3: CASSLTRDTEAFF

size: many
V: TRBV5-1
length: 15
J: TRBJ1-6
D: .
DNA: TGCGCCAGCAGCTTGGAGCGGACAGATAATTCACCCCTCCACTTT
CDR3: CASSLERTDNSPLHF

size: many
V: TRBV27
length: 15
J: TRBJ2-1
D: .
DNA: TGTGCCAGCAGTCCTTCTTTTAGCGGTAACAATGAGCAGTTCTTC
CDR3: CASSPSFSGNNEQFF

size: many
V: TRBV2
length: 14
J: TRBJ1-2
D: .
DNA: TGTGCCAGCAGGGCCTTTGGGGAGGTTCGGGGCTACACCTTC
CDR3: CASRAFGEVRGYTF

size: many
V: TRBV29-1
length: 15
J: TRBJ1-2
D: TRBD1
DNA: TGCAGCGTAGCCCTAGGGGGCAGCTACTCCCATGGCTACACCTTC
CDR3: CSVALGGSYSHGYTF

size: many
V: TRBV20-1
length: 13
J: TRBJ1-2
D: .
DNA: TGCAGTGCTAGAGGGCACGGGAACTATGGCTACACCTTC
CDR3: CSARGHGNYGYTF

size: many
V: TRBV5-1
length: 16
J: TRBJ1-1
D: .
DNA: TGCGCCAGCAGCTTGCCCGGAGGGGGGTTGAACACTGAAGCTTTCTTT
CDR3: CASSLPGGGLNTEAFF

size: many
V: TRBV15
length: 14
J: TRBJ2-5
D: .
DNA: TGTGCCACCAGCAGAGCCGGGCTTCAAGAGACCCAGTACTTC
CDR3: CATSRAGLQETQYF

size: many
V: TRBV29-1
length: 11
J: TRBJ1-1
D: .
DNA: TGCAGCGTTGGGAGGAACACTGAAGCTTTCTTT
CDR3: CSVGRNTEAFF